A selection of T cell receptor beta chains follows, all from one sample in a study of cytomegalovirus exposure and HLA in healthy donors. The assay was immunoSEQ multiplex PCR, and TCRdb's table has in-frame clones only and misses some. The sample has about 100,000 clones, under 80% seen once. The sample was PBMCs. All receptors derive from a woman between 45 and 65 years old in good health and CMV-seropositive. The CDR3 runs from the conserved cysteine through the conserved F or W. Fields, in order: clone size, J gene, V gene, D gene, CDR3 protein, CDR3 DNA. A D gene is named only where the DNA matches it firmly. Only part of the rows carry a size: once, few, many, or a class if the clone is expanded.

clone size: once; J gene: TRBJ2-2; V gene: TRBV6-5; D gene: .; CDR3 protein: CAIRQDNTGELFF; CDR3 DNA: TGTGCCATTAGACAGGACAACACCGGGGAGCTGTTTTTT
clone size: .; J gene: TRBJ2-1; V gene: TRBV18; D gene: TRBD1; CDR3 protein: CASSPLETGRNEQFF; CDR3 DNA: TGTGCCAGCTCACCACTTGAGACAGGGCGCAATGAGCAGTTCTTC
clone size: many; J gene: TRBJ2-2; V gene: TRBV5-1; D gene: .; CDR3 protein: CASSPTGGHTGELFF; CDR3 DNA: TGCGCCAGCAGCCCTACTGGAGGGCACACCGGGGAGCTGTTTTTT
clone size: .; J gene: TRBJ1-1; V gene: TRBV5-8; D gene: TRBD1; CDR3 protein: CASSFRDRSNTEAFF; CDR3 DNA: TGTGCCAGCAGCTTTCGGGACAGGTCGAACACTGAAGCTTTCTTT
clone size: few; J gene: TRBJ1-5; V gene: TRBV15; D gene: .; CDR3 protein: CATSREKVQGGQPQHF; CDR3 DNA: TGTGCCACCAGCAGAGAGAAGGTACAGGGAGGGCAGCCCCAGCATTTT
clone size: once; J gene: TRBJ2-1; V gene: TRBV15; D gene: .; CDR3 protein: CATSRVEGRITDNEQFF; CDR3 DNA: TGTGCCACCAGCAGAGTGGAGGGACGTATAACAGACAATGAGCAGTTCTTC
clone size: few; J gene: TRBJ2-1; V gene: TRBV5-6; D gene: .; CDR3 protein: CASSFFQAFYNEQFF; CDR3 DNA: TGTGCCAGCAGCTTTTTTCAGGCCTTCTACAATGAGCAGTTCTTC
clone size: .; J gene: TRBJ2-3; V gene: TRBV7-9; D gene: TRBD2; CDR3 protein: CASSLVPREDPRDTQYF; CDR3 DNA: TGTGCCAGCAGCTTAGTCCCCCGGGAGGACCCACGGGATACGCAGTATTTT
clone size: .; J gene: TRBJ2-7; V gene: TRBV10-1; D gene: .; CDR3 protein: CASSEGFSEQYF; CDR3 DNA: TGCGCCAGCAGCGAGGGCTTTTCCGAGCAGTACTTC
clone size: .; J gene: TRBJ2-2; V gene: TRBV7-9; D gene: TRBD2; CDR3 protein: CASSKLAGGPRGPIGELFF; CDR3 DNA: TGTGCCAGCAGCAAACTAGCGGGAGGGCCGCGGGGGCCGATCGGGGAGCTGTTTTTT
clone size: .; J gene: TRBJ2-7; V gene: TRBV4-1; D gene: TRBD1; CDR3 protein: CASSQDEGTVNEQYF; CDR3 DNA: TGCGCCAGCAGCCAAGATGAGGGGACAGTCAACGAGCAGTACTTC
clone size: .; J gene: TRBJ1-1; V gene: TRBV5-1; D gene: .; CDR3 protein: CASSTAGVANTEAFF; CDR3 DNA: TGCGCCAGCAGCACGGCAGGGGTAGCTAACACTGAAGCTTTCTTT
clone size: .; J gene: TRBJ2-1; V gene: TRBV4-2; D gene: TRBD2; CDR3 protein: CASSQDPASGRRAGNEQFF; CDR3 DNA: TGTGCCAGCAGCCAAGATCCGGCTAGCGGGAGAAGGGCGGGAAATGAGCAGTTCTTC
clone size: .; J gene: TRBJ2-7; V gene: TRBV10-3; D gene: TRBD1; CDR3 protein: CATNRGAYEQYF; CDR3 DNA: TGTGCCACAAACAGGGGTGCCTACGAGCAGTACTTC
clone size: .; J gene: TRBJ2-6; V gene: TRBV29-1; D gene: .; CDR3 protein: CSVRGLSSGANVLTF; CDR3 DNA: TGCAGCGTTCGGGGGTTGAGCTCTGGGGCCAACGTCCTGACTTTC
clone size: few; J gene: TRBJ1-4; V gene: TRBV5-4; D gene: .; CDR3 protein: CASSPGRATNEKLFF; CDR3 DNA: TGTGCCAGCAGCCCAGGCCGTGCAACTAATGAAAAACTGTTTTTT
clone size: .; J gene: TRBJ1-1; V gene: TRBV5-4; D gene: .; CDR3 protein: CASSALIGTEAFF; CDR3 DNA: TGTGCCAGCAGCGCCTTAATCGGGACTGAAGCTTTCTTT
clone size: .; J gene: TRBJ2-1; V gene: TRBV7-3; D gene: TRBD2; CDR3 protein: CASSQTGLAGGYSYNEQFF; CDR3 DNA: TGTGCCAGCAGCCAGACTGGACTAGCGGGGGGATACTCCTACAATGAGCAGTTCTTC
clone size: few; J gene: TRBJ2-7; V gene: TRBV19; D gene: TRBD1; CDR3 protein: CASSITGENEQYF; CDR3 DNA: TGTGCCAGTAGTATAACAGGGGAAAACGAGCAGTACTTC
clone size: .; J gene: TRBJ2-7; V gene: TRBV11-2; D gene: TRBD2; CDR3 protein: CASSREGLGGQYF; CDR3 DNA: TGTGCCAGCAGTCGGGAGGGACTCGGCGGGCAGTACTTC
clone size: few; J gene: TRBJ2-7; V gene: TRBV21-1; D gene: .; CDR3 protein: CASVALYSPTEQQYF; CDR3 DNA: TGTGCCAGCGTAGCGCTATACAGCCCAACCGAGCAGCAGTACTTC
clone size: .; J gene: TRBJ1-3; V gene: TRBV7-3; D gene: .; CDR3 protein: CASGGGNTIYF; CDR3 DNA: TGTGCCAGTGGCGGGGGAAACACCATATATTTT
clone size: .; J gene: TRBJ2-2; V gene: TRBV14; D gene: .; CDR3 protein: CASSQDLRRATTGELFF; CDR3 DNA: TGTGCCAGCAGCCAAGATCTTCGCAGGGCGACCACCGGGGAGCTGTTTTTT
clone size: .; J gene: TRBJ2-3; V gene: TRBV10-3; D gene: TRBD2; CDR3 protein: CATSGGMSTDTQYF; CDR3 DNA: TGTGCCACCAGCGGGGGGATGAGCACAGATACGCAGTATTTT
clone size: .; J gene: TRBJ2-3; V gene: TRBV11-1; D gene: TRBD2; CDR3 protein: CASSPAGGQDTQYF; CDR3 DNA: TGTGCCAGCAGCCCAGCGGGGGGCCAAGATACGCAGTATTTT
clone size: few; J gene: TRBJ1-1; V gene: TRBV2; D gene: .; CDR3 protein: CASSYGRTEAFF; CDR3 DNA: TGTGCCAGCAGCTACGGTCGCACTGAAGCTTTCTTT
clone size: .; J gene: TRBJ2-1; V gene: TRBV10-3; D gene: .; CDR3 protein: CAISVGAGRVNEQFF; CDR3 DNA: TGTGCCATCAGTGTCGGTGCGGGACGGGTCAATGAGCAGTTCTTC
clone size: .; J gene: TRBJ1-5; V gene: TRBV6-1; D gene: TRBD1; CDR3 protein: CASDRGGGNQPQHF; CDR3 DNA: TGTGCCTCCGACAGGGGAGGGGGCAATCAGCCCCAGCATTTT
clone size: .; J gene: TRBJ1-1; V gene: TRBV19; D gene: .; CDR3 protein: CASSIVSGTGGGAFF; CDR3 DNA: TGTGCCAGTAGTATAGTCTCTGGGACCGGGGGGGGAGCTTTCTTT
clone size: .; J gene: TRBJ2-7; V gene: TRBV7-9; D gene: .; CDR3 protein: CASSPKLRVSYEQYF; CDR3 DNA: TGTGCCAGCAGCCCAAAACTCAGGGTCTCCTACGAGCAGTACTTC
clone size: .; J gene: TRBJ2-3; V gene: TRBV25-1; D gene: TRBD2; CDR3 protein: CASIAGGTDTQYF; CDR3 DNA: TGTGCCAGCATCGCGGGAGGCACAGATACGCAGTATTTT
clone size: .; J gene: TRBJ2-1; V gene: TRBV6-5; D gene: TRBD2; CDR3 protein: CASSYAGVYNEQFF; CDR3 DNA: TGTGCCAGCAGTTACGCGGGAGTCTACAATGAGCAGTTCTTC
clone size: .; J gene: TRBJ1-1; V gene: TRBV27; D gene: .; CDR3 protein: CASSLLGDTEAFF; CDR3 DNA: TGTGCCAGCAGTTTATTAGGGGACACTGAAGCTTTCTTT
clone size: .; J gene: TRBJ1-2; V gene: TRBV2; D gene: .; CDR3 protein: CASGKGGPYGYTF; CDR3 DNA: TGTGCCTCCGGGAAAGGCGGTCCCTATGGCTACACCTTC